Each of the 16 T cell receptor delta chains below was sequenced from the same sample in a study of Vδ1+ human thymocytes. Findings and limits, study-wide: Thymic TRG and TRD repertoires appeared highly polyclonal.

The template was reverse-transcribed extracted RNA. Pooled V-gene forward primers with one constant-region reverse primer generated the CDR3 amplicons by multiplex PCR. TCRdb fed the multiplex PCR reads into CATT to redo clone calling. The top ten clones hold 0.2% to 0.3% of a sample with 70,000 or so delta-chain clones, about 35% of them seen once. Their target antigens are unknown. Sequencing was performed on Vdelta1+ gamma-delta thymocytes from the thymus. Indicated subset: FACS-sorted CD3+ TCRalphabeta- TCRVdelta1+ TCRVdelta2- thymocytes. These receptors all stem from a boy in the first two years of life who had congenital heart surgery.

V usage is TRDV1 and J usage is TRDJ1; TRDD3 is a possible D gene (5 bases). Trimming left V 0 bases short and J 0 bases short, with 17 bases between. Germline V gene sequence: CDR1 TSWWSYY, CDR2 QGS. The CDR3 extends over 18 amino acids. The CDR3: CALGELMGRISHTDKLIF. The CDR3, as DNA: TGTGCTCTTGGGGAACTGATGGGCCGGATATCCCACACCGATAAACTCATCTTT.

The chain links TRDV1 to TRDJ1; D not certain. This CDR3 comprises 21 residues. With 2 bases removed from V and 1 base from J, the gap between germline ends came to 29 bases. Germline CDR1 is TSWWSYY and CDR2 is QGS. CDR3 region: CALGETLLLEDRLTFTDKLIF. As DNA, the CDR3 is TGTGCTCTTGGGGAAACATTACTCCTTGAGGACCGACTTACATTCACCGATAAACTCATCTTT.

The table lists this clone with a count of one. The chain recombines TRDV1 with TRDJ1; the D gene is possibly TRDD3 (7 bases). In germline, CDR1 is TSWWSYY, CDR2 QGS. The V end lost 3 bases, the J end lost 0 bases, and 44 bases lay between the germline ends. The CDR3 spans 26 residues. The CDR3, as DNA: TGTGCTCTTGGGGATCCCTTCCCTTTCCTGGTCTTTCCCAACCAACTGGGGAACCTACACACCGATAAACTCATCTTT. Its translation: CALGDPFPFLVFPNQLGNLHTDKLIF.

In its sample, this clone was seen a few times. The chain employs TRDV1 and TRDJ1; the D is unclear. The germline V gene has CDR1 TSWWSYY and CDR2 QGS. Trimming cost V 2 bases and J 0 bases, with 22 bases left between them. The CDR3 contains 19 residues. CDR3 coding DNA: TGTGCTCTTGGGGAATTTGGCCCGCGCCGGGTACTGAACACCGATAAACTCATCTTT. The encoded protein is CALGEFGPRRVLNTDKLIF.

This clone was seen many times. The chain combines TRDV1 with TRDJ1; TRDD2 matches 9 bases. Unmatched junction bases numbered 18, after V lost 2 bases and J lost 5 bases. Germline CDR1 TSWWSYY, CDR2 QGS. CDR3 length: 19 residues. The CDR3 region is CALGEWGPFLLGPRDKLIF. In DNA form, the CDR3 reads TGTGCTCTTGGGGAATGGGGGCCCTTCCTACTGGGGCCTCGGGATAAACTCATCTTT.

This clone was observed a single time. This chain connects TRDV1 to TRDJ1; TRDD3 is a possible D gene (6 bases). V shed 0 bases and J shed 6 bases, with 32 bases lying between them. This CDR3 contains 21 residues. Germline CDR1 reads TSWWSYY; CDR2 reads QGS. CDR3 protein: CALGELSLRGEGYRGWNKLIF. DNA of the CDR3: TGTGCTCTTGGGGAACTGAGCCTACGCGGTGAAGGATACCGGGGATGGAATAAACTCATCTTT.

Only a few counts were recorded for this clone. This rearrangement joins TRDV1 to TRDJ1; D possibly corresponds to TRDD3 (5 bases). Trimming took 0 bases from V and 0 from J, leaving 11 bases between them. This CDR3 is 16 amino acids long. CDR1 is TSWWSYY and CDR2 is QGS in the germline V gene. The CDR3 DNA sequence: TGTGCTCTTGGGGAACTACTGGCCCTGTACACCGATAAACTCATCTTT. Translating gives CALGELLALYTDKLIF.

This clone occurred a few times. The rearrangement links TRDV1 to TRDJ1; D possibly matches TRDD2 or TRDD3 (6 bases each). With 4 bases removed from V and 0 bases from J, the gap between germline ends came to 21 bases. Germline V CDR1 and CDR2: TSWWSYY, QGS. CDR3 length equals 18 residues. In nucleotides, the CDR3 is TGTGCTCTTGGGGCCCCTCCTACGGGATGGGGGTACACCGATAAACTCATCTTT. It is translated as CALGAPPTGWGYTDKLIF.

The genes are TRDV1 and TRDJ2, with 9 nucleotides matching TRDD3. The CDR3 has 18 amino acids. Germline-derived CDR1 and CDR2 are TSWWSYY and QGS. Unmatched junction bases numbered 16, after V lost 3 bases and J lost 8 bases. For the CDR3, the DNA is TGTGCTCTTGGGGACCTCCTTGAAACTGGGGGAGGCCGGGCACAACTCTTCTTT. Protein: CALGDLLETGGGRAQLFF.

The rearrangement joins TRDV1 to TRDJ1, with TRDD3 matching 9 bases. The CDR3 is made up of 22 amino acids. J gave up 0 bases and V 1 base, and 21 bases lay outside the gene matches. Germline assignment: CDR1 TSWWSYY and CDR2 QGS. The DNA of the CDR3 is TGTGCTCTTGGGGAACGATTCCTATCCTCATACTGGGGGACAATTTACACCGATAAACTCATCTTT. It is translated as CALGERFLSSYWGTIYTDKLIF.

The chain is built from TRDV1 and TRDJ1; 8 bases are shared with TRDD3. The CDR3 contains 21 residues. The trim removed 0 bases at V and 2 bases at J, leaving 20 bases unmatched. Germline assignment: CDR1 TSWWSYY and CDR2 QGS. CDR3 DNA sequence: TGTGCTCTTGGGGAACTCTCGCCCCGCCTCGGGCTGGGGGAGAAAACCGATAAACTCATCTTT. Translated, it gives CALGELSPRLGLGEKTDKLIF.

The chain carries TRDV2 and TRDJ1, with 9 bases identical to TRDD3. This CDR3 is built from 18 residues. CDR1 is GEAIGNYY, CDR2 EKD, per germline. V shed 0 bases, J shed 0 bases, and the junction held 10 bases outside the gene matches. CDR3 nucleotides: TGTGCCTGTGACACCGTGACTGGCCCTGGGGGATACACCGATAAACTCATCTTT. It is translated as CACDTVTGPGGYTDKLIF.

V is TRAV29/DV5 and J is TRDJ1; perhaps TRDD3 as D (6 bases). The germline V and J ends were trimmed by 0 bases and 6 bases, with 36 bases remaining between them. This CDR3 region has 21 residues. Germline V gene lookup returns CDR1 NSMFDY and CDR2 ISSIKDK. The CDR3, as DNA: TGTGCAGCAAGCGCTAACCTACCCTCATATGGGGGTTCTCATGCGTGGTATAAACTCATCTTT. Translated, it gives CAASANLPSYGGSHAWYKLIF.

The chain joins TRDV1 to TRDJ1, with D possibly matching TRDD3 (5 bases). From germline, CDR1 is TSWWSYY and CDR2 QGS. Between the trimmed V and J ends, which lost 7 bases and 8 bases, there was a span of 29 bases. The CDR3 extends over 17 amino acids. CDR3 amino acids: CALVLPPWARSAAKLIF. For the CDR3, the DNA is TGTGCTCTTGTGTTACCTCCCTGGGCGAGGTCCGCCGCAAAACTCATCTTT.

The chain has TRDV1 and TRDJ1, with 12 bases matching TRDD3. Germline trimming cut 1 base from V and 1 base from J; bases unmatched to any gene: 13. The CDR3 has 20 residues. Germline V gene data show CDR1 as TSWWSYY and CDR2 as QGS. The CDR3 protein is CALGEPPLGTGGYFTDKLIF. DNA for the CDR3: TGTGCTCTTGGGGAACCCCCTCTAGGTACTGGGGGATACTTCACCGATAAACTCATCTTT.

The chain links TRDV1 to TRDJ1; TRDD3 aligns across 7 bases. Looked up from germline, CDR1 is TSWWSYY and CDR2 is QGS. The CDR3 is made up of 17 amino acids. With V trimmed by 1 base and J by 4 bases, 12 bases remained unmatched. The CDR3 DNA sequence: TGTGCTCTTGGGGAACGCTACTGCCCGGGGATAATCGATAAACTCATCTTT. Translating it yields CALGERYCPGIIDKLIF.